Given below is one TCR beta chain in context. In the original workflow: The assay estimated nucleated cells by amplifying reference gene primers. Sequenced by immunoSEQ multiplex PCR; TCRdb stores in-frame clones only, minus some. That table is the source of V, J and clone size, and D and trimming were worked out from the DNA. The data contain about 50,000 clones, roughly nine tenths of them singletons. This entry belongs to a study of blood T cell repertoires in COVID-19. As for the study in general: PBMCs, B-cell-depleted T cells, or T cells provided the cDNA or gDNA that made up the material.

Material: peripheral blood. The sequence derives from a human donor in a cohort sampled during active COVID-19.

CDR3 nucleotides: TGTGCCAGCAGCCAAGAAGGGGGCAGCACAGATACGCAGTATTTT. The encoded protein is CASSQEGGSTDTQYF. This chain joins TRBV14 and TRBJ2-3; 7 bases agree with TRBD1. The CDR3 extends over 15 amino acids. Germline V lookup: CDR1 SGHDN, CDR2 FVKESK. V trimming: 0 bases; J trimming: 0 bases; junction bases outside the gene matches: 0.